The rows below give T cell receptor beta chains drawn from one sample of a study of blood T cell repertoires in COVID-19. Only in-frame clones appear in the TCRdb table, and some are missing; sequencing was by immunoSEQ multiplex PCR. The sample holds around 270,000 clones, approximately 86% seen once. The sequenced material came from peripheral blood. Receptors originate from a young man with active or convalescent COVID-19. Both conserved end residues are trimmed from each CDR3. Fields, in order: V gene, J gene, CDR3 protein.

>TRBV6-5|TRBJ1-1
ASTARQGTTEAF
>TRBV2|TRBJ1-2
ASSEAGYGGYGYT
>TRBV9|TRBJ1-5
ASSVAGGGGSEPQH
>TRBV5-5|TRBJ1-2
ASSSGQDGYT
>TRBV6-2/TRBV6-3|TRBJ2-1
ASSRQSAVSEQF
>TRBV5-1|TRBJ1-2
ASSLDKQGKAIDYGYT
>TRBV6-5|TRBJ1-4
ASSYSYRANEKLF
>TRBV7-8|TRBJ1-3
ASSLAPTGLGNTIY
>TRBV7-2|TRBJ1-6
ASSFDRGGSPLH
>TRBV6-5|TRBJ2-1
ASSPGQGYF
>TRBV3-1/TRBV3-2|TRBJ2-1
ASSQVRSGGEQF
>TRBV10-2|TRBJ1-3
ASSDGQGINTIY
>TRBV3-1/TRBV3-2|TRBJ2-7
ASSPTGFGPYEQY
>TRBV25-1|TRBJ2-3
ASSGKWGSGGAEDTQY
>TRBV2|TRBJ2-3
ASKAELTDTQY
>TRBV4-3|TRBJ1-2
ASSQDSGSYGYT
>TRBV19|TRBJ2-2
ASSSLTSGGPNTGELF
>TRBV2|TRBJ2-1
ASIHREGNEQF
>TRBV5-1|TRBJ2-1
ASSLKTDLEQF
>TRBV14|TRBJ2-2
ASSQDLAGELF
>TRBV3-1/TRBV3-2|TRBJ1-5
ASSHSGEIVNQPQH
>TRBV9|TRBJ2-5
ASSVATAARGTQY
>TRBV11-2|TRBJ1-1
ASSLGGPEAF
>TRBV6-2/TRBV6-3|TRBJ2-2
ASSYEMLTGELF
>TRBV2|TRBJ2-2
ARAGEPNTGELF
>TRBV11-2|TRBJ2-1
ASKEAGGHCEQF
>TRBV5-5|TRBJ1-1
ASSPDTIHTEAF
>TRBV27|TRBJ2-2
PRESNTGELF
>TRBV6-6|TRBJ2-3
ASSYERGLTDTQY
>TRBV21-1|TRBJ1-3
ASSCAGTGINTIY
>TRBV5-1|TRBJ1-1
ASNIGDRTNTEAF
>TRBV5-6|TRBJ1-2
ASSLGSLSNYGYT
>TRBV5-4|TRBJ1-2
ASSTAGDIGWGYT
>TRBV6-2/TRBV6-3|TRBJ1-2
ASSYSSGRPTNSDHYT
>TRBV12-3/TRBV12-4|TRBJ2-7
ASSYRVYEQY
>TRBV25-1|TRBJ2-7
ASSPGYEQY
>TRBV3-1/TRBV3-2|TRBJ2-3
ASSQGGLGTDTQY
>TRBV28|TRBJ2-5
ASRQTLAEETQY
>TRBV7-2|TRBJ1-5
ASSLVGGEEPQH
>TRBV3-1/TRBV3-2|TRBJ1-1
ASSQLGQEAF
>TRBV29-1|TRBJ1-1
SVAMNTEAF
>TRBV30|TRBJ1-1
ACRPGTGLTMNTEAF
>TRBV6-5|TRBJ1-2
ASRQDRATSYGYT
>TRBV6-2/TRBV6-3|TRBJ1-4
ASSSQTGENEKLF
>TRBV6-5|TRBJ1-4
ASRSWKESGEKLF
>TRBV7-2|TRBJ1-2
ASSAPGVLRGYGYT
>TRBV18|TRBJ2-3
ASSPPSRDYTDTQY
>TRBV5-6|TRBJ1-5
ASSFGTDQPQH
>TRBV29-1|TRBJ2-1
SAHHYEQF
>TRBV5-1|TRBJ1-4
ASSLDRVNEKLF
>TRBV9|TRBJ1-1
ASSTHPGQGIGTEAF